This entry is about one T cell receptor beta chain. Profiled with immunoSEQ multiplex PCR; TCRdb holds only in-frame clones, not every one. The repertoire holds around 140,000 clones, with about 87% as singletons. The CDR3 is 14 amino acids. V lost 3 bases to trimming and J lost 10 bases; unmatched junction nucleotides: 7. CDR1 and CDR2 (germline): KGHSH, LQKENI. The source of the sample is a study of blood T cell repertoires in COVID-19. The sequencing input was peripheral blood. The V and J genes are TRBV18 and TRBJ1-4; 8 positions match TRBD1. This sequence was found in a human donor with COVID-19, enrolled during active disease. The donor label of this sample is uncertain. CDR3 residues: CASSPGQGEGKLFF. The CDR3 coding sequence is TGTGCCAGCTCACCTGGACAGGGAGAAGGAAAACTGTTTTTT.